The entry that follows covers one TCR beta chain sequence. The V end lost 2 bases, the J end lost 3 bases, and 7 bases lay between the germline ends. Germline-derived CDR1 and CDR2 are MNHEY and SVGEGT. The CDR3 runs to 13 residues. The data stem from a study of blood T cell repertoires in COVID-19. Study-level information: Sources were T cells, B-cell-depleted T cells, or PBMCs; the material itself was cDNA or gDNA.

Produced via immunoSEQ multiplex PCR; TCRdb's table is partial and in-frame only. The sample holds 150,000 to 200,000 clones, roughly four fifths seen once. The rearrangement links TRBV6-2 or TRBV6-3 to TRBJ1-2; maybe TRBD1 (5 bases). The specimen sequenced was peripheral blood. This sequence was found in a human donor in a cohort sampled during active COVID-19. The CDR3 loop is CASSYRDYYGYTF. In DNA form, the CDR3 reads TGTGCCAGCAGTTACCGGGACTACTATGGCTACACCTTC.